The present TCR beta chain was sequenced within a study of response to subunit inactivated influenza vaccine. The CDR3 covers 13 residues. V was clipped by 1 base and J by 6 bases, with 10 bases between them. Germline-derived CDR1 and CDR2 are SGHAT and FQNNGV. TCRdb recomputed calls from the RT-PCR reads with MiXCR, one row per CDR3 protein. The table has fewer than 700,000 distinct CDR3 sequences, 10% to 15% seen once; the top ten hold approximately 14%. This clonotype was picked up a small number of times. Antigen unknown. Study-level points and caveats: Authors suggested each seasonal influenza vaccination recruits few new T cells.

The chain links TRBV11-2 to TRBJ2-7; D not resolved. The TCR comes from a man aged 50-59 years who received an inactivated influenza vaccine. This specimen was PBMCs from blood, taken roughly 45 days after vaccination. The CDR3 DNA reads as TGTGCCAGCAGCTTAGGTGGTCCGCTCGAGCAGTACTTC. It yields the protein CASSLGGPLEQYF.